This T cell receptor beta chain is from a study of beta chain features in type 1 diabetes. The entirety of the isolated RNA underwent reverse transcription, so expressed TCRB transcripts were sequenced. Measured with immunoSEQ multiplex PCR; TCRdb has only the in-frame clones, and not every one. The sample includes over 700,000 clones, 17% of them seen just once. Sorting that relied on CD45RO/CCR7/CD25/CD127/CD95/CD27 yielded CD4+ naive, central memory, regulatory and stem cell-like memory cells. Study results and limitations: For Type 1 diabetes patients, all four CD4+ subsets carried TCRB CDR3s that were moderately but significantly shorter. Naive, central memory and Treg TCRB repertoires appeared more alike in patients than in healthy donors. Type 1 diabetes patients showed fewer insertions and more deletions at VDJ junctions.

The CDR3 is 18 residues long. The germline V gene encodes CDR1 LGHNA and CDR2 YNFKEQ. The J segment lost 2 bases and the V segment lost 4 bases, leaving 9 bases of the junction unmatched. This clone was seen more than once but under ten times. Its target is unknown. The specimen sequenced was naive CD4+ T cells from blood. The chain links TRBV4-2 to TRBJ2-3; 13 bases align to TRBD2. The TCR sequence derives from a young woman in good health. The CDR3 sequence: CASSPRGTSGENTDTQYF. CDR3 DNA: TGTGCCAGCAGCCCCCGCGGGACTAGCGGGGAGAACACAGATACGCAGTATTTT.